One sample yielded the 4 T cell receptor beta chains listed below, sequenced in a study of blood T cell repertoires in COVID-19 (dated by TCRdb to 2020 to 2022). The method was the immunoSEQ multiplex PCR assay. TCRdb took this table from immuneACCESS and kept in-frame rearrangements with V and J called. Such tables lack part of the clones; where checked against another copy, unresolved V genes explain under half of the gap, and the rest is unexplained. The sample table lists about 150,000 clones, 76% of them with a count of one. The ten largest clones represent about 3.8% of the sample. Sequencing input: peripheral blood. Receptor source: a woman older than 75 with acute or convalescent COVID-19.

This chain connects TRBV5-1 to TRBJ2-5, with D unclear. The germline CDR1 and CDR2 sequences are SGHRS and YFSETQ. V was shortened by 1 base and J by 4 bases, with 8 bases between the two germline ends. The CDR3 consists of 13 residues. The CDR3 DNA follows: TGCGCCAGCAGCTTGCGGGTAGGAGAGACCCAGTACTTC. Residues: CASSLRVGETQYF.

The rearrangement links TRBV6-1 to TRBJ1-5; no clear D. Trimming took off 2 bases at V and 7 bases at J, with 9 bases between the two ends. This CDR3 spans 13 amino acids. CDR1 is MNHNS and CDR2 is SASEGT in the germline V gene. The CDR3 region is CASSELAGQPQHF. The DNA of the CDR3 is TGTGCCAGCAGTGAATTGGCGGGGCAGCCCCAGCATTTT.

The V and J genes are TRBV20-1 and TRBJ2-3; D ambiguous. Germline-derived CDR1 and CDR2 are DFQATT and SNEGSKA (reference sequence). The CDR3 loop spans 11 amino acids. Deletions cut 5 bases from V and 0 bases from J, with 3 bases between. CDR3 sequence (DNA): TGCAGTGCTCATAGCACAGATACGCAGTATTTT. It yields the protein CSAHSTDTQYF.

The rearrangement links TRBV5-1 to TRBJ1-5, with unresolved D. The CDR3 has 15 amino acids. The germline V and J ends were trimmed by 3 bases and 0 bases, with 10 bases remaining between them. Germline-derived CDR1 and CDR2 are SGHRS and YFSETQ. Here the CDR3 reads CASSSSPGSNQPQHF. CDR3 bases: TGCGCCAGCAGCTCCTCCCCCGGTAGCAATCAGCCCCAGCATTTT.